This T cell receptor (beta chain) was obtained from a study of shared clonotypes between healthy human individuals. This table comes from immunoSEQ multiplex PCR, and its TCRdb copy is limited to in-frame clones, with some not included. Of about 1.1 million clones listed, roughly 80% are singletons. The TCR was taken from a man between 18 and 35 years old in good health. Some clones in this sample may be carry-over from other donors' samples. Sample: memory CD4+ T cells from PBMCs. Subset in this sample: CD45RA-negative fraction.

The CDR3 region is CASSELQGHTEAFF. DNA for the CDR3: TGTGCCAGCAGTGAACTACAGGGGCACACTGAAGCTTTCTTT. The chain employs TRBV6-1 and TRBJ1-1, with 7 bases identical to TRBD1. Germline CDR1 reads MNHNS; CDR2 reads SASEGT. There are 14 residues in the CDR3. V lost 2 bases to trimming and J lost 3 bases; unmatched junction nucleotides: 3.